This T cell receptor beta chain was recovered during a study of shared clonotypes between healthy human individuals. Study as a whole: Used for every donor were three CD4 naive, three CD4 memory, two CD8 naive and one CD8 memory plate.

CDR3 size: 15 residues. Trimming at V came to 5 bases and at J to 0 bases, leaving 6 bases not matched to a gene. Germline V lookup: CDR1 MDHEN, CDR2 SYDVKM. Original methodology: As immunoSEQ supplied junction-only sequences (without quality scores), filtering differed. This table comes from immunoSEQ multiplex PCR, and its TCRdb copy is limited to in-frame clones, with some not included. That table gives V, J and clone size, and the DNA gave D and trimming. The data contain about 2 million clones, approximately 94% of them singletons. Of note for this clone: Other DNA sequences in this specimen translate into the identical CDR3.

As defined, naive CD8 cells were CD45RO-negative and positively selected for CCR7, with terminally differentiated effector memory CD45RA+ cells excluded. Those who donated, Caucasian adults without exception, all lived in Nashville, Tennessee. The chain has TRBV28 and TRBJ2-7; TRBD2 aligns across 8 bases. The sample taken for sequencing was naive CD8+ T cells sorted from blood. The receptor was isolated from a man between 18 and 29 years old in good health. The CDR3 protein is CASSPRGGLSYEQYF. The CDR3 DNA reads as TGTGCCAGCAGTCCTCGGGGGGGCCTCTCCTACGAGCAGTACTTC.